The 18 T cell receptor beta chains given below trace back to one sample, sequenced in a study of T cells in Graves' hyperthyroidism and ophthalmopathy. TCR beta CDR3 region amplification was performed from RNA transcripts. The TCR CDR3 was amplified in a first-round RT-PCR using the HTBI primer set. MiXCR, run by TCRdb on the multiplex PCR reads, gives a single entry per CDR3 protein. The sample has fewer than 700,000 distinct CDR3 sequences, 15% to 20% seen once. Sequenced: blood. Every receptor here comes from a woman younger than 45 with Graves' hyperthyroidism.

The rearrangement links TRBV18 to TRBJ2-7; D assignment may be TRBD1 or TRBD2 (5 bases each). V shed 3 bases and J shed 2 bases, with 11 bases lying between them. This CDR3 has 14 amino acids. The germline V gene encodes CDR1 KGHSH and CDR2 LQKENI. The CDR3 bases are TGTGCCAGCTCACCTTGGGACCGCCCCTACGAGCAGTACTTC. Encoded protein: CASSPWDRPYEQYF.

This clonotype was recorded many times. The chain recombines TRBV11-2 with TRBJ2-5, with a weak D call TRBD1 (6 bases). The CDR3 spans 14 residues. Trimming stripped 5 bases from V and 2 bases from J, with 12 bases between. Germline values: CDR1 SGHAT, CDR2 FQNNGV. The CDR3 reads CASSLGTTQETQYF. CDR3 DNA: TGTGCCAGCAGCCTCGGGACAACTCAAGAGACCCAGTACTTC.

In this sample, this clonotype turned up a few times. This chain connects TRBV4-3 to TRBJ2-5, with 11 bases lining up with TRBD2. The germline V gene encodes CDR1 LGHNA and CDR2 YSLEER. Trimming took 0 bases from V and 4 from J; bases not matched to a gene: 1. This CDR3 has 15 amino acids. CDR3 nucleotides: TGCGCCAGCAGCCAAGATGGACTAGCGGGAGAGACCCAGTACTTC. Its protein is CASSQDGLAGETQYF.

The rearrangement links TRBV11-1 to TRBJ1-6, with 7 bases that match TRBD1. V lost 5 bases, J lost 8 bases, and 12 bases stayed unmatched. Germline V gene data show CDR1 as SGHAT and CDR2 as FQDESV (reference sequence). The CDR3 is 16 amino acids. The CDR3 loop reads CASSTRQGGGHSPLHF. CDR3 nucleotides: TGTGCCAGCAGCACCCGACAGGGTGGAGGGCATTCACCCCTCCACTTT.

The table lists this clonotype with a few counts. V is TRBV18 and J is TRBJ2-7, with D possibly matching TRBD2 (6 bases). The CDR3 spans 15 residues. Germline V CDR1 and CDR2: KGHSH, LQKENI. V lost 3 bases to trimming and J lost 4 bases, with 16 bases between them. For the CDR3, the DNA is TGTGCCAGCTCACCCCCCGGCCGCGGGGCATACGAGCAGTACTTC. Its protein product is CASSPPGRGAYEQYF.

Many counts were recorded for this clonotype. The chain employs TRBV7-8 and TRBJ2-3, with a weak D call TRBD2 (5 bases). V lost 1 base and J lost 5, with 34 bases in between. The CDR3 has 22 residues. The germline V gene has CDR1 SGHVS and CDR2 FQNEAQ. CDR3 protein: CASSLVPLGRTSAGESQDTQYF. The CDR3 DNA follows: TGTGCCAGCAGCTTAGTCCCCTTGGGGAGAACGTCGGCCGGGGAATCACAAGATACGCAGTATTTT.

With respect to this clonotype: This is likely a read error, given that the CDR3 carries no conserved phenylalanine or tryptophan at its end. The V and J genes are TRBV20-1 and TRBJ2-3; a possible D gene is TRBD2 (6 bases). This CDR3 comprises 14 residues. Germline assignment: CDR1 DFQATT and CDR2 SNEGSKA (reference sequence). The CDR3 reads CSARDGGNTDRQYV. CDR3 in DNA: TGCAGTGCTAGAGATGGCGGGAATACAGATAGGCAGTATGTT.

This clonotype appeared a single time. The genes are TRBV12-3 or TRBV12-4 and TRBJ1-6; D is uncertain. Trimming shortened V by 6 bases and J by 6 bases, and 18 bases separated the two germline ends. This CDR3 contains 16 residues. As DNA, the CDR3 is TGTGCCAGCAGCCAAGAGATTCGTACAGTTAATTCACCCCTCCACTTT. Translating gives CASSQEIRTVNSPLHF.

Remarks on this clonotype: One base away lies a much larger clone, so this may be a sequencing read error. The chain uses TRBV5-1 and TRBJ2-1, with D unclear. Gene TRBJ2-7 matches the end of the DNA better, so the J call may be wrong. The CDR3 is made up of 17 amino acids. CDR1 SGHRS and CDR2 YFSETQ come from the germline V gene. The CDR3 sequence: CASSLDGSLSSYNEQYF. DNA for the CDR3: TGCGCCAGCAGCTTGGACGGGTCCTTGAGCTCCTACAATGAGCAGTACTTC.

This clonotype came up many times. The chain recombines TRBV10-3 with TRBJ2-7; 7 nucleotides align to TRBD1. The junction had 5 bases not matched to a gene; V was cut back by 7 bases and J by 2 bases. The CDR3 is 13 residues long. The germline gives CDR1 ENHRY, CDR2 SYGVKD. The CDR3 spells CAIKVDRTYEQYF. CDR3 nucleotide sequence: TGTGCCATCAAAGTGGACAGGACCTACGAGCAGTACTTC.

This clonotype was seen at least ten times. The rearrangement joins TRBV13 to TRBJ2-1, with D possibly TRBD1 on 6 matching bases. CDR3 size: 14 residues. Germline V lookup: CDR1 PRHDT, CDR2 FYEKMQ (reference sequence). The V and J ends lost 0 bases and 7 bases respectively, with 10 bases between them. CDR3 DNA sequence: TGTGCCAGCAGCTTAGGCCTTAGGGGGAATGAGCAGTTCTTC. The encoded protein is CASSLGLRGNEQFF.

This clonotype was picked up many times. The gene calls are TRBV6-1 and TRBJ2-3, with 10 bases fitting TRBD1. Germline-derived CDR1 and CDR2 are MNHNS and SASEGT. CDR3 size: 15 residues. V lost 5 bases to trimming and J lost 2 bases; unmatched junction nucleotides: 4. The CDR3 bases are TGTGCCAGCAGTTTGGGACAGGGGTTCACAGATACGCAGTATTTT. Amino acid sequence: CASSLGQGFTDTQYF.

This clonotype showed up just a few times. The chain joins TRBV20-1 to TRBJ2-1; TRBD2 aligns across 10 bases. The CDR3 is made up of 15 amino acids. The V gene end was trimmed by 5 bases and the J gene end by 8 bases; junction bases not matched to a gene: 12. CDR1 and CDR2 (germline): DFQATT, SNEGSKA (reference sequence). This CDR3 is CSAPVAGGIWDEQFF. The CDR3 DNA is TGCAGTGCTCCAGTAGCGGGAGGAATTTGGGATGAGCAGTTCTTC.

As regards this clonotype: A junction end diverges from the germline sequence, so it may reflect a read error. The J gene is TRBJ2-4, the V gene TRBV7-2; 7 bases agree with TRBD2. This CDR3 contains 13 residues. The V gene's germline CDR1 is SGHTA and CDR2 FQGNSA. This CDR3 reads CASSLDLAGVVNF. The CDR3 nucleotides are TGTGCCAGCAGCTTAGATCTTGCGGGAGTTGTGAACTTC.

This clonotype was counted at least ten times. V usage is TRBV7-3 and J usage is TRBJ1-5; D not resolved. Per germline, CDR1 SGHTA and CDR2 FQGTGA. The CDR3 is 13 amino acids. Trimming left V 5 bases short and J 6 bases short, with 11 bases between. For the CDR3, the DNA is TGTGCCAGCAGCCCATATCACGGTCAGCCCCAGCATTTT. Translation gives CASSPYHGQPQHF.

This clonotype showed up just a few times. The chain has TRBV27 and TRBJ2-2, with 10 bases matching TRBD2. Germline CDR1 MNHEY, CDR2 SMNVEV (reference sequence). The CDR3 has 16 amino acids. The ends lost 2 bases at V and 5 bases at J; junction bases unmatched: 5. CDR3 loop: CASSLRASGRTGELFF. The CDR3 DNA sequence: TGTGCCAGCAGTTTACGGGCTAGCGGGAGAACCGGGGAGCTGTTTTTT.

J is TRBJ2-5 and V is TRBV20-1; 16 bases agree with TRBD2. V shed 5 bases and J 4 bases; nucleotides not matched to a gene: 4. Germline V CDR1 and CDR2: DFQATT, SNEGSKA (reference sequence). The CDR3 sequence is 15 residues long. DNA for the CDR3: TGCAGTGCTCCCGGGACTAGCGGGAGGGGAGAGACCCAGTACTTC. It yields the protein CSAPGTSGRGETQYF.

This clonotype occurred a few times. This chain connects TRBV14 to TRBJ1-1; D uncertain. CDR3 length: 13 amino acids. Trimming pared 5 bases from V and 3 bases from J, leaving 10 bases between. Germline V gives CDR1 SGHDN, CDR2 FVKESK. In DNA form, the CDR3 reads TGTGCCAGCAGCTGGGGAAGCGACACTGAAGCTTTCTTT. Its translation: CASSWGSDTEAFF.